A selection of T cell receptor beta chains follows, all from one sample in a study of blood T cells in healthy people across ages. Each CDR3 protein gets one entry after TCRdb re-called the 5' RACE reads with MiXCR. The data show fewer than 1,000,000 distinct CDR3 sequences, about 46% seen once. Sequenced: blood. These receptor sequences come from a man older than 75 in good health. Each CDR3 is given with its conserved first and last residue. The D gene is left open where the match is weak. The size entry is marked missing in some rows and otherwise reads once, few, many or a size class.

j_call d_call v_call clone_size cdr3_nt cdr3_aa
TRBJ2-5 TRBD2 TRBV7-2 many TGTGCCAGCAGCTTATTTACTAGCGGGAGAGGTGAGACCCAGTACTTC CASSLFTSGRGETQYF
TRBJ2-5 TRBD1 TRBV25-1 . TGTGCCAGCAGTGAGTCAGGGGGCGTAGAGACCCAGTACTTC CASSESGGVETQYF
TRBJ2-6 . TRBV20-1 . TGCAGTGCTAGTGGGGGGGCGCGTTTTGGGGCCAACGTCCTGACTTTC CSASGGARFGANVLTF
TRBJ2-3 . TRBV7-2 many TGTGCCAGCAGCTTAGAATCGACTACCGATACGCAGTATTTT CASSLESTTDTQYF
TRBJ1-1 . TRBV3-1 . TGTGCCAGCAGCCAACCGGGACGGGGAAACACTGAAGCTTTCTTT CASSQPGRGNTEAFF
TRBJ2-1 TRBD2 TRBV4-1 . TGCGCCAGCAGCCGGGCGGGCGGGGGTAGTAATAAGCAGTTCTTC CASSRAGGGSNKQFF
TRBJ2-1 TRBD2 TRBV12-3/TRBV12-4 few TGTGCCAGCAGACCAGGACTAGCGGGGTACAATGAGCAGTTCTTC CASRPGLAGYNEQFF
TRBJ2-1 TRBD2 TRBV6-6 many TGTGCCAGCAGTTACTCGGGAGGGCCGAACAATGAGCAGTTCTTC CASSYSGGPNNEQFF
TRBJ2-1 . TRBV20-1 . TGCAGTGGATTGGGGAGCGGTGTATACAATGAGCAGTTCTTC CSGLGSGVYNEQFF
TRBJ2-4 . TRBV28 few TGTGCCAGCAAGACCTTTTCCGCAGCCAAAAACATTCAGTACTTC CASKTFSAAKNIQYF
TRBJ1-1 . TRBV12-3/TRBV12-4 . TGTGCCAGCAGTTTACCCCAGGGGTCGAACACTGAAGCTTTCTTT CASSLPQGSNTEAFF
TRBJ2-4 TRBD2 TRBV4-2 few TGTGCCAGCAGCCCCTTCGCGGGAGGGTCTACCGCCAAAAACATTCAGTACTTC CASSPFAGGSTAKNIQYF
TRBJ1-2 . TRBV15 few TGTGCCACCAGCCCCCAGCGAAGGAATGGCTACACCTTC CATSPQRRNGYTF
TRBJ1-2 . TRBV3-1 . TGTGCCAGCAGCCCCCGGGACGAACGACGGGGCTACACCTTC CASSPRDERRGYTF
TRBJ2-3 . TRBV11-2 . TGTGCCAGCAGCCTGTATCCCCCGGAGACAGATACGCAGTATTTT CASSLYPPETDTQYF
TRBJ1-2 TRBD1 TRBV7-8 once TGTGCCAGCAGCAAAGACAGGGGCAACTATGGCTACACCTTC CASSKDRGNYGYTF
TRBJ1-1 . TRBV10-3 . TGTGCCATCAGTGAGAGACAGAAGAACACTGAAGCTTTCTTT CAISERQKNTEAFF
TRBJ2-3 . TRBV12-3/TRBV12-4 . TGTGCCAGCAGTCCCGACAGAGTAGGGGCAGATACGCAGTATTTT CASSPDRVGADTQYF
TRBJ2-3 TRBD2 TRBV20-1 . TGCAGTGCCAAACCTAGCGGAGATACGCAGTATTTT CSAKPSGDTQYF
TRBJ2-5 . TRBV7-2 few TGTGCCAGCAGCAACTACGGGGAGGACCAAGAGACCCAGTACTTC CASSNYGEDQETQYF
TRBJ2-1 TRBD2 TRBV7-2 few TGTGCCAGCAGCCCCTCTTTAGCGGGACTATACAATGAGCAGTTCTTC CASSPSLAGLYNEQFF
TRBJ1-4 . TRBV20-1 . TGCAGTGGAGCCTCCACGGAAGAAAAACTGTTTTTT CSGASTEEKLFF
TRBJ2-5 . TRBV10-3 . TGTGCCATAGGAGGTAATAGCGGCGAGACCCAGTACTTC CAIGGNSGETQYF
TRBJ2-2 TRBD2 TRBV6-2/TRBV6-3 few TGTGCCAGCAGTCCTAGGCCTAGCGGGACTAGCGGATACACCGGGGAGCTGTTTTTT CASSPRPSGTSGYTGELFF
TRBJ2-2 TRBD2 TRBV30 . TGTGCCTGGAGGGGACTAGATCGATCCGGGGAGCTGTTTTTT CAWRGLDRSGELFF
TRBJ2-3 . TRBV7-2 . TGTGCCAGCAGCTTACGCAAAACAGATACGCAGTATTTT CASSLRKTDTQYF
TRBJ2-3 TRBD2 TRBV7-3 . TGTGCCAGCAGCTCCCTGGGCGGGAGCCAAAGTACGCAGTATTTT CASSSLGGSQSTQYF
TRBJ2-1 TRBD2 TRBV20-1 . TGCAGTGCTAGACCCGGGACTAGCGTCTACAGTGAGCAGTTCTTC CSARPGTSVYSEQFF
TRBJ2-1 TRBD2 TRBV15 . TGTGCCACCAGCGGGGGACTAGCGCGATACAATGAGCAGTTCTTC CATSGGLARYNEQFF
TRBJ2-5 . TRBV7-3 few TGTGCCAGCAGCCCAAACCAGGGGGAGACCCAGTACTTC CASSPNQGETQYF
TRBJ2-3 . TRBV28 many TGTGCCAGCAGGACCCGGACACCCACAGATACGCAGTATTTT CASRTRTPTDTQYF
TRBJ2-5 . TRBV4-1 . TGCGCCAGCAGCCAAGAGCAGGGCGGGGAGACCCAGTACTTC CASSQEQGGETQYF
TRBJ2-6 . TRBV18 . TGTGCCAGCTCACCCGGACAAATCTCTGGGGCCAACGTCCTGACTTTC CASSPGQISGANVLTF
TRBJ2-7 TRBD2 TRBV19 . TGTGCCAGTAGTATAGCTCAATCTAGCGGGTCCTACGAGCAGTACTTC CASSIAQSSGSYEQYF
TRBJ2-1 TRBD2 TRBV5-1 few TGCGCCAGCAGCTTGGATCTTGCGGGAGCTACTAATGAGCAGTTCTTC CASSLDLAGATNEQFF
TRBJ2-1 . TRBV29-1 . TGCAGCGCGTCCAAGGATAGCTCCTACGAGCAGTTCTTC CSASKDSSYEQFF
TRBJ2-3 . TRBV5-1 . TGCGCCAGCAAAAACCCTCCGGGGTTGAACACAGATACGCAGTATTTT CASKNPPGLNTDTQYF
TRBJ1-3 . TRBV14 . TGTGCCAGCAGCCTAAGACTAGATTCCTCTGGAAACACCATATATTTT CASSLRLDSSGNTIYF
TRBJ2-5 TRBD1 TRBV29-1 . TGCAGCGTCGGGGAGGTCGGGACAGGGGGCACAGGGTACTTC CSVGEVGTGGTGYF
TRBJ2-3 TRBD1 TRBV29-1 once TGCAGCGTCTCCGAGACAGGGGGCGGAGATACGCAGTATTTT CSVSETGGGDTQYF